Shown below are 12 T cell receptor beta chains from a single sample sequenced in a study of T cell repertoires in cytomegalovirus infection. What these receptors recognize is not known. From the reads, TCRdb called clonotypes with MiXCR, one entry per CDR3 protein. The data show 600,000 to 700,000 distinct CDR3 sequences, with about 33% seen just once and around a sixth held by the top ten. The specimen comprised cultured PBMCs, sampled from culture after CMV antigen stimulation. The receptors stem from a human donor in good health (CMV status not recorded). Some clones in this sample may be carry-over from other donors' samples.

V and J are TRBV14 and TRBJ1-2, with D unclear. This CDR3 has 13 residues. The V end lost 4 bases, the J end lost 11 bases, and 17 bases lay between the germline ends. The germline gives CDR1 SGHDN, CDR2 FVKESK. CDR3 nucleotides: TGTGCCAGCAGCCTGGGGATTCTCTCGAGGTACACCTTC. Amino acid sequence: CASSLGILSRYTF.

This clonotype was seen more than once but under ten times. CDR3 nucleotides: TGTGCCAGTAGTATAACCCTCAACCGTTTCAATGAGCAGTTCTTC. Translated: CASSITLNRFNEQFF. The chain carries TRBV19 and TRBJ2-1; D remains ambiguous. The CDR3 covers 15 residues. Deletions cut 2 bases from V and 6 bases from J, with 14 bases between. Germline V gene lookup returns CDR1 LNHDA and CDR2 SQIVND (reference sequence).

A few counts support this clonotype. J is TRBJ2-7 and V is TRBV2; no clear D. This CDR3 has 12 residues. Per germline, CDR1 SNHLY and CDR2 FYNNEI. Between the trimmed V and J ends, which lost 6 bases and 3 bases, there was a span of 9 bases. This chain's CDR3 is CASRGEFYEQYF. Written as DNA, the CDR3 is TGTGCCAGCAGGGGCGAATTCTACGAGCAGTACTTC. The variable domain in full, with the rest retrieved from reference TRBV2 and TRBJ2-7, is EPEVTQTPSHQVTQMGQEVILRCVPISNHLYFYWYRQILGQKVEFLVSFYNNEISEKSEIFDDQFSVERPDGSNFTLKIRSTKLEDSAMYFCASRGEFYEQYFGPGTRLTVT.

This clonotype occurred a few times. The CDR3 loop reads CASSLSWTATEAFF. DNA of the CDR3: TGTGCCAGCAGTTTATCGTGGACGGCCACTGAAGCTTTCTTT. The J gene is TRBJ1-1, the V gene TRBV6-8; D is uncertain. The CDR3 is 14 amino acids. CDR1 MNHGY and CDR2 SAAAGT come from the germline V gene. Trimming pared 4 bases from V and 4 bases from J, leaving 13 bases between.

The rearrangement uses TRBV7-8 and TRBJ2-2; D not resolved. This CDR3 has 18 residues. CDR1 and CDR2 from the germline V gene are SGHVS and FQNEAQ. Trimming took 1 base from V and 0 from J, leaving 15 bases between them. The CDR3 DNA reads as TGTGCCAGCAGCTTAGGTGTAGGGCTGTTATCGAACACCGGGGAGCTGTTTTTT. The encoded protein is CASSLGVGLLSNTGELFF.

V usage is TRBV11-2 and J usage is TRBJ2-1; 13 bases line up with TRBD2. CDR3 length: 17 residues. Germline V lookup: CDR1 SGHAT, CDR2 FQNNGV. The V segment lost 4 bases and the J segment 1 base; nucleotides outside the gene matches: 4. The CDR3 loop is CASSSWTSGSSYNEQFF. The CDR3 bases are TGTGCCAGCAGCTCCTGGACTAGCGGGAGTTCCTACAATGAGCAGTTCTTC.

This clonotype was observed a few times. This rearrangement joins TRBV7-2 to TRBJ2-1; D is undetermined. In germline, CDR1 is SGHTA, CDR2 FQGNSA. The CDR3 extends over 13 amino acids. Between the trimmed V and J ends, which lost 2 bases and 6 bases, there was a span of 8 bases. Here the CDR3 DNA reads TGTGCCAGCAGCTTACGGTTCTTCAATGAGCAGTTCTTC. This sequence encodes CASSLRFFNEQFF.

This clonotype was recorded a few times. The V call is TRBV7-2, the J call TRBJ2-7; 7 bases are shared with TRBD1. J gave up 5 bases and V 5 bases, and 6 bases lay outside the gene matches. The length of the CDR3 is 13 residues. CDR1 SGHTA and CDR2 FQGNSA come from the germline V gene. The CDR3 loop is CASSLNRGNEQYF. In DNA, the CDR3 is TGTGCCAGCAGCCTTAACAGGGGAAACGAGCAGTACTTC. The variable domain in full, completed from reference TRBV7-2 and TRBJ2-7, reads GAGVSQSPSNKVTEKGKDVELRCDPISGHTALYWYRQSLGQGLEFLIYFQGNSAPDKSGLPSDRFSAERTGGSVSTLTIQRTQQEDSAVYLCASSLNRGNEQYFGPGTRLTVT.

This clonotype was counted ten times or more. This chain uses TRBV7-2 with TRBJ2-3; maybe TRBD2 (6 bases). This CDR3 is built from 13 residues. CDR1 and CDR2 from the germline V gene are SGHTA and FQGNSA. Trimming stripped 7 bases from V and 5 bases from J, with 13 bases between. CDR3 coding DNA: TGTGCCAGCACTCGGGAGAGGGAAGATACGCAGTATTTT. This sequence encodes CASTREREDTQYF.

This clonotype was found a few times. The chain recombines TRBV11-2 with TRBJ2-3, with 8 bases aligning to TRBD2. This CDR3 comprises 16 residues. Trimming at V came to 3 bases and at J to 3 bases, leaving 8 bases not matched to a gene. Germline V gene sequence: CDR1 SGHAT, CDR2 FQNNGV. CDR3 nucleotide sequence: TGTGCCAGCAGCTTCCCGAGCGGGAGAAGAACAGATACGCAGTATTTT. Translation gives CASSFPSGRRTDTQYF.

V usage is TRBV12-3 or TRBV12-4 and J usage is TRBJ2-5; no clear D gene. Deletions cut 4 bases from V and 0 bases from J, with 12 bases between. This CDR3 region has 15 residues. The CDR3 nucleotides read TGTGCCAGCAGTTCGCGACGGATCTACCAAGAGACCCAGTACTTC. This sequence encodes CASSSRRIYQETQYF.

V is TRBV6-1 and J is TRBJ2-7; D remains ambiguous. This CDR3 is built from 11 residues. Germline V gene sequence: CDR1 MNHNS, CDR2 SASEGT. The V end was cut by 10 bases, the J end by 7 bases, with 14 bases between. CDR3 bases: TGTGCCACCAGCAGGAGTCGAGAGCAGTACTTC. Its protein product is CATSRSREQYF.